This T cell receptor beta chain was sequenced during a study of blood T cell repertoires in COVID-19. Study at large: Some COVID-19 samples were acute and others convalescent; all came from the United States, Italy and Spain.

Using immunoSEQ multiplex PCR, the repertoire was profiled, and TCRdb retains in-frame clones only, with some absent. The profile shows 100,000 to 150,000 clones, about four fifths of them singletons. The CDR3 has 13 residues. Germline loops: CDR1 LGHDT, CDR2 YNNKEL (reference sequence). Trimming removed 4 bases at V and 2 bases at J, with 8 bases between. This receptor was taken from a woman in her 50s with acute or convalescent COVID-19. The gene calls are TRBV3-1 (or the pseudogene TRBV3-2) and TRBJ1-1, with a tentative D call TRBD1 (5 bases). The specimen was peripheral blood. CDR3 DNA sequence: TGTGCCAGCAGCCCGACAGATAACACTGAAGCTTTCTTT. Translating gives CASSPTDNTEAFF.